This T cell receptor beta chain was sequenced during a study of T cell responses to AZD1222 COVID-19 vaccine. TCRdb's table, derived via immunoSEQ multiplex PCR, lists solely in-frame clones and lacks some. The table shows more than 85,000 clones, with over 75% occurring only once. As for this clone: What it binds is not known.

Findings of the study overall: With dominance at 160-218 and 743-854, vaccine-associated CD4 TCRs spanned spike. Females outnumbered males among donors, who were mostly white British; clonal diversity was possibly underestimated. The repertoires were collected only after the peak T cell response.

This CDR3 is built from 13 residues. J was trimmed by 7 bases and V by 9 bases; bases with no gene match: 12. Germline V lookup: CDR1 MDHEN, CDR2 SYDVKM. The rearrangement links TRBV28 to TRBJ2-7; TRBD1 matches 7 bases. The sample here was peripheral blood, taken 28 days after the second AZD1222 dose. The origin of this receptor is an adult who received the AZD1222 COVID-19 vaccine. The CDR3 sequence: CASTGVDRIEQYF. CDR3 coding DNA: TGTGCCAGTACAGGGGTGGATCGGATAGAGCAGTACTTC. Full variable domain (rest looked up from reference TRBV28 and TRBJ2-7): DVKVTQSSRYLVKRTGEKVFLECVQDMDHENMFWYRQDPGLGLRLIYFSYDVKMKEKGDIPEGYSVSREKKERFSLILESASTNQTSMYLCASTGVDRIEQYFGPGTRLTVT.